Each of the 5 T cell receptor beta chains below was sequenced from the same sample in a study of human T cells and chemical hapten exposure. Time point here: patch test 3, about 24 weeks after DPC sensitization. Specified treatment: therapeutic diphenylcyclopropenone sensitization with weekly scalp DPC. TCRdb fed the RACE reads into MiXCR, producing one record per CDR3 protein. The table records around 200,000 distinct CDR3 sequences, more than 20% of them present only once. Sequencing used whole blood, obtained in connection with sensitization to the hapten diphenylcyclopropenone (DPC). The source of these receptors is a woman between 40 and 50 years old with alopecia areata. Some clones in this sample may be carry-over from other donors' samples.

The chain has TRBV7-2 and TRBJ1-5; 9 nucleotides agree with TRBD1. The germline CDR1 and CDR2 sequences are SGHTA and FQGNSA. Losses at the gene ends were 1 base for V and 7 bases for J; bases not matched to a gene: 8. The CDR3 loop spans 16 amino acids. The CDR3 DNA reads TGTGCCAGCAGCTTAGTAGGGGGACAGGGAGGACAGCCCCAGCATTTT. The encoded protein is CASSLVGGQGGQPQHF.

The rearrangement links TRBV7-9 to TRBJ2-1, with D tentatively TRBD2 (7 bases). The CDR3 sequence is 16 residues long. Trimming removed 4 bases from V and 4 bases from J, with 17 bases in between. Germline assignment: CDR1 SEHNR and CDR2 FQNEAQ (reference sequence). The CDR3 region is CASSSLSGTIYNEQFF. CDR3 in DNA: TGTGCCAGCAGCTCTCTAAGCGGGACAATATACAATGAGCAGTTCTTC.

This clonotype was recorded a few times. The rearrangement joins TRBV20-1 to TRBJ2-7; a weak D match, TRBD1 (6 bases). The V end lost 6 bases, the J end lost 0 bases, and 12 bases lay between the germline ends. The CDR3 consists of 13 residues. Germline V lookup: CDR1 DFQATT, CDR2 SNEGSKA (reference sequence). Here the CDR3 DNA reads TGCAGTGCCGAGGGGGAGAGCTCCTACGAGCAGTACTTC. It specifies CSAEGESSYEQYF.

The chain links TRBV6-5 to TRBJ2-7; TRBD1 is a possible D gene (5 bases). Germline lookup yields CDR1 MNHEY and CDR2 SVGAGI. V was cut by 0 bases and J by 0 bases, with 12 bases left in between. This CDR3 comprises 16 residues. The CDR3 loop reads CASSYSAGPFSYEQYF. CDR3 sequence (DNA): TGTGCCAGCAGTTACTCGGCAGGGCCCTTCTCCTACGAGCAGTACTTC.

This clonotype was seen a few times. The chain has TRBV7-2 and TRBJ2-3, with D uncertain. The CDR3 is 12 residues long. Germline-derived CDR1 and CDR2 are SGHTA and FQGNSA. V dropped 3 bases and J dropped 7 bases, with 8 bases sitting between them. CDR3: CASSFLSNTQYF. For the CDR3, the DNA is TGTGCCAGCAGCTTTCTTAGCAATACGCAGTATTTT.